One sample yielded the 22 T cell receptor beta chains listed below, sequenced in a study of blood T cell repertoires in COVID-19. Method: immunoSEQ multiplex PCR; TCRdb's copy keeps in-frame clones and lacks some. The sample yields 150,000 to 200,000 clones, about 74% seen once. The sample consisted of peripheral blood. All receptors derive from a woman at least 80 years old with acute or convalescent COVID-19.

This clone was counted only a few times. The chain has TRBV5-1 and TRBJ2-2; TRBD1 matches 7 bases. The CDR3 length is 15 residues. Germline loops: CDR1 SGHRS, CDR2 YFSETQ. After removal of 1 base from V and 1 base from J, the junction contained 1 base not matched to a gene. This CDR3 is CASSLTGENTGELFF. DNA for the CDR3: TGCGCCAGCAGCTTGACAGGGGAGAACACCGGGGAGCTGTTTTTT. The variable domain in full, with the rest retrieved from reference TRBV5-1 and TRBJ2-2, is KAGVTQTPRYLIKTRGQQVTLSCSPISGHRSVSWYQQTPGQGLQFLFEYFSETQRNKGNFPGRFSGRQFSNSRSEMNVSTLELGDSALYLCASSLTGENTGELFFGEGSRLTVL.

In DNA, the CDR3 is TGCAGTGCTGAACAGGGAGTTGAAGCTTTCTTT. Protein sequence: CSAEQGVEAFF. This chain joins TRBV20-1 and TRBJ1-1; D might be TRBD1 (6 bases). V dropped 5 bases and J dropped 7 bases, with 11 bases sitting between them. The CDR3 has 11 amino acids. Germline V gene sequence: CDR1 DFQATT, CDR2 SNEGSKA (reference sequence).

The rearrangement joins TRBV5-1 to TRBJ1-2; 7 bases line up with TRBD1. The J segment lost 2 bases and the V segment lost 1 base, leaving 2 bases of the junction unmatched. Germline CDR1 is SGHRS and CDR2 is YFSETQ. The CDR3 covers 14 residues. The CDR3 DNA is TGCGCCAGCAGCTTGACAGGGGAAAACTATGGCTACACCTTC. It specifies CASSLTGENYGYTF.

This chain uses TRBV29-1 with TRBJ2-3; perhaps TRBD2 as D (6 bases). CDR1 is SQVTM and CDR2 is ANQGSEA in the germline V gene. The length of the CDR3 is 14 residues. V was pared by 2 bases and J by 0 bases, with 9 bases between. The CDR3 reads CSVEWEDSTDTQYF. The CDR3, as DNA: TGCAGCGTTGAATGGGAGGATAGCACAGATACGCAGTATTTT.

This clone was found many times. This rearrangement joins TRBV30 to TRBJ1-6; tentative D call: TRBD1 (6 bases). V lost 5 bases and J lost 7, with 12 bases in between. CDR3 length: 13 residues. The germline gives CDR1 GTSNPN, CDR2 SVGIG (reference sequence). CDR3 protein: CAWEGVPNSPLHF. CDR3 DNA sequence: TGTGCCTGGGAGGGGGTGCCAAATTCACCCCTCCACTTT.

This clone turned up a few times. V and J are TRBV10-1 and TRBJ1-2; D perhaps matches TRBD1 (6 bases). Germline V CDR1 and CDR2: WNHNN, SYGVQD (reference sequence). This CDR3 region has 13 residues. Deletions cut 3 bases from V and 5 bases from J, with 10 bases between. For the CDR3, the DNA is TGCGCCAGCAGTGACGACAGGAATTATGGCTACACCTTC. Translated, it gives CASSDDRNYGYTF.

V and J are TRBV24-1 and TRBJ2-2; a weak D match, TRBD1 (6 bases). Trimming removed 4 bases at V and 0 bases at J, with 11 bases between. CDR1 is KGHDR, CDR2 SFDVKD, per germline. The CDR3 consists of 16 residues. As DNA, the CDR3 is TGTGCCACCAGTGACCCGACAGGTTCGAACACCGGGGAGCTGTTTTTT. This encodes CATSDPTGSNTGELFF.

The chain is built from TRBV11-3 and TRBJ2-1; 7 positions agree with TRBD2. Germline V lookup: CDR1 SGHNT, CDR2 YENEEA. The CDR3 spans 14 residues. V trimming: 1 base; J trimming: 7 bases; junction bases outside the gene matches: 4. The CDR3 region is CASSLVGAGNEQFF. CDR3 DNA: TGTGCCAGCAGCTTAGTAGGAGCGGGAAATGAGCAGTTCTTC. The whole variable domain, remainder taken from reference TRBV11-3 and TRBJ2-1, is EAGVVQSPRYKIIEKKQPVAFWCNPISGHNTLYWYLQNLGQGPELLIRYENEEAVDDSQLPKDRFSAERLKGVDSTLKIQPAELGDSAVYLCASSLVGAGNEQFFGPGTRLTVL.

The chain employs TRBV24-1 and TRBJ2-1, with D possibly TRBD1 on 6 matching bases. The V gene lost 2 bases and the J gene lost 5 bases, with 15 bases spanning the gap. Per germline, CDR1 KGHDR and CDR2 SFDVKD. The CDR3 spans 16 residues. The DNA for the CDR3 is TGTGCCACCAGTGATTCCACAGGGCCCCGGGACAATGAGCAGTTCTTC. Its translation is CATSDSTGPRDNEQFF.

Remarks on this clone: It is likely a read error: a sequence one base away is far more abundant. Distinct nucleotide sequences in the sample also encode this CDR3. The rearrangement joins TRBV12-3 or TRBV12-4 to TRBJ1-1; D ambiguous. The V end lost 2 bases, the J end lost 1 base, and 2 bases lay between the germline ends. The CDR3 length is 12 residues. CDR3 DNA: TGTGCCAGCAGTTTACAGAACACTGAAGCTTTCTTT. Translation: CASSLQNTEAFF.

The V and J genes are TRBV19 and TRBJ2-6, with D maybe TRBD2 (5 bases). Trimming took 4 bases from V and 0 from J, leaving 16 bases between them. The CDR3 spans 18 residues. Germline V gene data show CDR1 as LNHDA and CDR2 as SQIVND (reference sequence). DNA for the CDR3: TGTGCCAGTAGTACGGCGAGGGCATACTCCTCTGGGGCCAACGTCCTGACTTTC. It encodes CASSTARAYSSGANVLTF.

V usage is TRBV11-2 and J usage is TRBJ2-7, with TRBD2 identical over 14 bases. The CDR3 runs to 15 residues. Trimming took 5 bases from V and 6 from J; bases not matched to a gene: 6. CDR1 is SGHAT and CDR2 is FQNNGV in the germline V gene. The CDR3 DNA sequence: TGTGCCAGCAGCATGGGACTAGCGGGAGCCTCCGAGCAGTACTTC. The encoded protein is CASSMGLAGASEQYF.

This clone occurred once. DNA for the CDR3: TGTGCCACCAGTGATTTGTGGGACAGCGAGGGCTACACCTTC. It yields the protein CATSDLWDSEGYTF. The chain uses TRBV24-1 and TRBJ1-2; the match to TRBD1 covers 7 bases. Germline CDR1 is KGHDR and CDR2 is SFDVKD. The J segment lost 8 bases and the V segment lost 0 bases, leaving 5 bases of the junction unmatched. This CDR3 contains 14 residues.

The V and J genes are TRBV18 and TRBJ2-3, with D tentatively TRBD1 (6 bases). The V end was cut by 0 bases, the J end by 4 bases, with 11 bases between. The CDR3 totals 15 residues. Germline CDR1 is KGHSH and CDR2 is LQKENI. The CDR3 protein is CASSPPGQYPDTQYF. DNA for the CDR3: TGTGCCAGCTCACCACCGGGACAATACCCAGATACGCAGTATTTT.

The chain is built from TRBV7-6 and TRBJ1-3; D possibly corresponds to TRBD1 (5 bases). The CDR3 is made up of 18 amino acids. V was cut by 1 base and J by 0 bases, with 16 bases left in between. Germline CDR1 and CDR2: SGHVS and FNYEAQ. The CDR3 protein is CASSLVWGGPSSGNTIYF. CDR3 DNA sequence: TGTGCCAGCAGCTTAGTCTGGGGCGGACCTTCCTCTGGAAACACCATATATTTT.

The chain recombines TRBV10-2 with TRBJ2-1; D uncertain. Per the germline V gene, CDR1 is WSHSY and CDR2 is SAAADI. V was shortened by 3 bases and J by 13 bases, with 16 bases between the two germline ends. The CDR3 loop spans 13 amino acids. CDR3 coding DNA: TGCGCCAGCAGTGAATCTGAGTCCGCTACCCAGTTCTTC. Its translation is CASSESESATQFF.

The chain uses TRBV5-4 and TRBJ1-3, with 7 bases identical to TRBD1. This CDR3 comprises 16 residues. Germline loops: CDR1 SGHNT, CDR2 YYREEE (reference sequence). The ends lost 0 bases at V and 1 base at J; junction bases unmatched: 4. The CDR3, as DNA: TGTGCCAGCAGCTTGGGGGGACAGCAATCTGGAAACACCATATATTTT. The encoded protein is CASSLGGQQSGNTIYF.

The chain is built from TRBV29-1 and TRBJ2-5, with 10 bases identical to TRBD2. V dropped 4 bases and J dropped 5; count of bases not matched to a gene: 4. The CDR3 runs to 13 residues. Per germline, CDR1 SQVTM and CDR2 ANQGSEA. The CDR3 DNA reads TGCAGCGTTGGAGCTAGCGGGAGTGAGACCCAGTACTTC. It translates to CSVGASGSETQYF. Full variable domain (rest looked up from reference TRBV29-1 and TRBJ2-5): SAVISQKPSRDICQRGTSLTIQCQVDSQVTMMFWYRQQPGQSLTLIATANQGSEATYESGFVIDKFPISRPNLTFSTLTVSNMSPEDSSIYLCSVGASGSETQYFGPGTRLLVL.

The chain uses TRBV10-2 and TRBJ2-2; 7 bases fit TRBD2. CDR1 WSHSY and CDR2 SAAADI come from the germline V gene. V was pared by 3 bases and J by 1 base, with 2 bases of the junction left unmatched. The CDR3 runs to 15 residues. The CDR3 protein is CASSESSGNTGELFF. In nucleotides, the CDR3 is TGCGCCAGCAGTGAATCTAGCGGGAACACCGGGGAGCTGTTTTTT.

The chain has TRBV2 and TRBJ2-5; 13 bases fit TRBD2. CDR3 size: 15 residues. V shed 7 bases, J shed 2 bases, and the junction held 4 bases outside the gene matches. Germline CDR1 reads SNHLY; CDR2 reads FYNNEI. The CDR3 loop is CASKGLAGDQETQYF. The CDR3 coding sequence is TGTGCCAGCAAAGGACTAGCGGGAGATCAAGAGACCCAGTACTTC.

The chain carries TRBV11-2 and TRBJ2-2; tentatively, D is TRBD2 (6 bases). Germline lookup yields CDR1 SGHAT and CDR2 FQNNGV. V was shortened by 6 bases and J by 1 base, with 12 bases between the two germline ends. The CDR3 consists of 15 residues. The CDR3: CASRSWRENTGELFF. The DNA for the CDR3 is TGTGCCAGCAGGTCATGGCGGGAGAACACCGGGGAGCTGTTTTTT.

This rearrangement joins TRBV18 to TRBJ1-3; D is unresolved. V was shortened by 2 bases and J by 2 bases, with 10 bases between the two germline ends. Germline-derived CDR1 and CDR2 are KGHSH and LQKENI. The CDR3 runs to 15 residues. The CDR3 DNA is TGTGCCAGCTCACCAACCGGGTTGGCTGGAAACACCATATATTTT. Amino acid sequence: CASSPTGLAGNTIYF.